The rows below give T cell receptor beta chains drawn from one sample of a study of multiple sclerosis patients with progressive multifocal leukoencephalopathy. The data were produced by immunoSEQ multiplex PCR, yet TCRdb's version contains in-frame clones alone and is incomplete. In the table there are 25,000 or so clones, 80% to 95% of which are singletons. The source material was PBMCs, sampled from a patient treated with natalizumab. All receptors derive from a young man with multiple sclerosis. Each CDR3 is given with its conserved first and last residue. A D gene is named only where the DNA matches it firmly. Size is stated for part of the rows, as once, few or many counts, or as a class when the clone is expanded.

>TRBJ2-1|TRBD2|TRBV4-1|NA
TGCGCCAGCAGCCAAGTTGTTAGCGGACTAGACTCCTACAATGAGCAGTTCTTC
CASSQVVSGLDSYNEQFF
>TRBJ2-7|NA|TRBV7-9|NA
TGTGCCAGCAGCCCCATCGGGTCCTTCGAGGAGCAGTACTTC
CASSPIGSFEEQYF
>TRBJ2-2|NA|TRBV6-1|NA
TGTGCCAGCAGTGCACAGGGTACGAACACCGGGGAGCTGTTTTTT
CASSAQGTNTGELFF
>TRBJ2-7|NA|TRBV7-9|NA
TGTGCCAGCAGCCTGGACAGCGAGCAGTACTTC
CASSLDSEQYF
>TRBJ2-5|TRBD1|TRBV4-3|NA
TGCGCCAGCAGCCAAGATTGGGACAGGGGGCGGGGGACCCAGTACTTC
CASSQDWDRGRGTQYF
>TRBJ1-5|NA|TRBV27|NA
TGTGCCAGCAGTTTATCAGGGGTTCAGCCCCAGCATTTT
CASSLSGVQPQHF
>TRBJ2-2|TRBD2|TRBV19|NA
TGTGCCAGTAGCCCGCGGGGGAGGCCCGGGGAGCTGTTTTTT
CASSPRGRPGELFF
>TRBJ1-5|NA|TRBV9|NA
TGTGCCAGCAGCCCGGACGCAGGGGCTAATCAGCCCCAGCATTTT
CASSPDAGANQPQHF
>TRBJ2-7|NA|TRBV4-3|NA
TGCGCCAGCAGCCAAGCGCATCCTTCCTACGAGCAGTACTTC
CASSQAHPSYEQYF
>TRBJ2-1|NA|TRBV27|NA
TGTGCCAGCCTGGGGCGAAATGAGCAGTTCTTC
CASLGRNEQFF
>TRBJ1-1|NA|TRBV10-1|NA
TGCGCCAGCAGGCGCGGTACTGACACTGAAGCTTTCTTT
CASRRGTDTEAFF
>TRBJ2-3|NA|TRBV5-1|NA
TGCGCCAGCAGCTTTGGGCAGGCCAGCACAGATACGCAGTATTTT
CASSFGQASTDTQYF
>TRBJ2-2|TRBD2|TRBV11-2|NA
TGTGCCAGCAGCTTAGAGTATTTACTAGCGGAGAACACCGGGGAGCTGTTTTTT
CASSLEYLLAENTGELFF
>TRBJ2-4|NA|TRBV2|NA
TGTGCCAGCAGTGTCCTGCGGAAGGGGGCCAAAAACATTCAGTACTTC
CASSVLRKGAKNIQYF
>TRBJ1-1|NA|TRBV11-2|NA
TGTGCCAGCAGCTTGGCAGGGCCTGAAGCTTTCTTT
CASSLAGPEAFF
>TRBJ1-1|NA|TRBV7-9|NA
TGTGCCAGCAGCTTATCGCAGGGCGGGACTGAAGCTTTCTTT
CASSLSQGGTEAFF
>TRBJ2-1|TRBD2|TRBV15|NA
TGTGCCACCAGCAGGAAAGGAAGCGGGAGGGCCGTGTCCAATGAGCAGTTCTTC
CATSRKGSGRAVSNEQFF
>TRBJ2-5|NA|TRBV7-9|few
TGTGCCAGCAGTTTCGGACAGAAAGAGACCCAGTACTTC
CASSFGQKETQYF
>TRBJ1-2|NA|TRBV30|NA
TGTGCCGTAATTCGAGGGGGTAGAGAGGGCTACACCTTC
CAVIRGGREGYTF
>TRBJ1-6|NA|TRBV5-1|NA
TGCGCCAGCAGCCTCGACAGCTCCAATAATTCACCCCTCCACTTT
CASSLDSSNNSPLHF
>TRBJ2-7|NA|TRBV5-6|NA
TGTGCCAGCAGCTTGGAGGGCCAGGACGAGCAGTACTTC
CASSLEGQDEQYF
>TRBJ2-7|NA|TRBV7-8|NA
TGTGCCAGCAGCGGTGGACAAACAGGGAGGGGTGTCTACGAGCAGTACTTC
CASSGGQTGRGVYEQYF
>TRBJ1-2|NA|TRBV7-2|NA
TGTGCCAGCAGCTTAGATTTGTGGGAGTATGGCTACACCTTC
CASSLDLWEYGYTF
>TRBJ1-2|NA|TRBV2|NA
TGTGCCAGCTCTCCTGATCGACAGGTGGGAGGCTACACCTTC
CASSPDRQVGGYTF
>TRBJ1-5|NA|TRBV4-1|NA
TGCGCCAGCAGTCAGACAGTCTATAGCAATCAGCCCCAGCATTTT
CASSQTVYSNQPQHF
>TRBJ1-6|NA|TRBV2|once
TGTGCCAGCAGTGAACCAGGACTATATAATTCACCCCTCCACTTT
CASSEPGLYNSPLHF
>TRBJ2-3|TRBD2|TRBV11-3|NA
TGTGCCAGCGCTAGGACTAGCGTGACAGATACGCAGTATTTT
CASARTSVTDTQYF
>TRBJ2-4|NA|TRBV7-9|NA
TGTGCCAGCAGCTTATCCCGGGAGAGGGCCAAAAACATTCAGTACTTC
CASSLSRERAKNIQYF
>TRBJ1-1|NA|TRBV4-1|NA
TGCGCCAGCAGCCAAGAATTTGGCTCTCTGGGCACTGAAGCTTTCTTT
CASSQEFGSLGTEAFF
>TRBJ1-3|NA|TRBV5-1|NA
TGCGCCAGCAGCTATCTTACAGGTTCTGGAAACACCATATATTTT
CASSYLTGSGNTIYF
>TRBJ1-3|TRBD1|TRBV19|once
TGTGCCAGTAAGGCAGGGGGCTACCCTGGAAACACCATATATTTT
CASKAGGYPGNTIYF
>TRBJ2-2|NA|TRBV21-1|NA
TGTGCCAGCAGCAAAGAGAGTCAGACCACCGGGGAGCTGTTTTTT
CASSKESQTTGELFF
>TRBJ2-2|TRBD1|TRBV30|NA
TGTGCCTGCCCCCGACAGGGGGCCATGGGAACCGGGGAGCTGTTTTTT
CACPRQGAMGTGELFF
>TRBJ2-3|NA|TRBV11-2|once
TGTGCCAGCAGCTCAGTCACAGATACGCAGTATTTT
CASSSVTDTQYF
>TRBJ2-5|NA|TRBV7-9|NA
TGTGCCAGCAGCTTAGGGCCGTACCAAGAGACCCAGTACTTC
CASSLGPYQETQYF
>TRBJ1-2|TRBD1|TRBV7-9|NA
TGTGCCAGCAGCCTAGGGAACCGGGACAGCTATGGCTACACCTTC
CASSLGNRDSYGYTF
>TRBJ1-3|NA|TRBV5-5|NA
TGTGCCAGCAGCTTGGTTATAGGCTCTGGAAACACCATATATTTT
CASSLVIGSGNTIYF
>TRBJ1-2|NA|TRBV2|NA
TGTGCCAGCATTAGTTCTGTAGGCTATGGCTACACCTTC
CASISSVGYGYTF
>TRBJ1-1|NA|TRBV9|NA
TGTGCCAGCAGCGTAGCCGTGAACACTGAAGCTTTCTTT
CASSVAVNTEAFF
>TRBJ2-1|TRBD2|TRBV5-1|NA
TGCGCCAGCAGCTCCGGGACTAGCGGATACAATGAGCAGTTCTTC
CASSSGTSGYNEQFF
>TRBJ2-2|NA|TRBV6-4|few
TGTGCCAGCAGTGACCTAGGCTCGAACACCGGGGAGCTGTTTTTT
CASSDLGSNTGELFF
>TRBJ1-5|TRBD1|TRBV5-5|NA
TGTGCCAGCAGCGGGGGGACAGGCGATCAGCCCCAGCATTTT
CASSGGTGDQPQHF
>TRBJ1-2|NA|TRBV7-2|NA
TGTGCCAGCAGGAAGATGGACAGTCTCCCTTATGGCTACACCTTC
CASRKMDSLPYGYTF
>TRBJ2-5|TRBD1|TRBV5-1|NA
TGCGCCAGCAGGGGGACAGCTCGAGAGACCCAGTACTTC
CASRGTARETQYF
>TRBJ1-4|TRBD1|TRBV9|NA
TGTGCCAGCAGCCCCGGACAGGGGAATGAAAAACTGTTTTTT
CASSPGQGNEKLFF
>TRBJ2-3|NA|TRBV18|NA
TGTGCCAGCTCATCCCCGGGAGAAACACATACGCAGTATTTT
CASSSPGETHTQYF
>TRBJ2-1|TRBD1|TRBV27|NA
TGTGCCAGCAGTTTCTACGGGACAGGCGTTGAGCAGTTCTTC
CASSFYGTGVEQFF
>TRBJ2-1|NA|TRBV9|NA
TGTGCCAGCAGCGTAGACGGGAACTACAATGAGCAGTTCTTC
CASSVDGNYNEQFF
>TRBJ1-3|NA|TRBV10-3|NA
TGTGCCATCATGCACAGCTCTGGAAACACCATATATTTT
CAIMHSSGNTIYF
>TRBJ2-1|NA|TRBV6-4|NA
TGTGCCAGCAGTGATGATCCCAGCTCCTACAATGAGCAGTTCTTC
CASSDDPSSYNEQFF
>TRBJ2-1|TRBD2|TRBV7-9|NA
TGTGCCAGCAGCTCCGACGGGGGGGAGCAGTTCTTC
CASSSDGGEQFF
>TRBJ1-2|NA|TRBV11-1|once
TGTGCCAGCAGCCATCGCCGCGGGGCCTATGGCTACACCTTC
CASSHRRGAYGYTF
>TRBJ1-2|NA|TRBV7-2|NA
TGTGCCAGCAGCTATGACATGAGTGGCTACACCTTC
CASSYDMSGYTF
>TRBJ1-1|NA|TRBV27|NA
TGTGCCAGCTCGACAGCGATGAACACTGAAGCTTTCTTT
CASSTAMNTEAFF
>TRBJ2-2|TRBD1|TRBV7-8|NA
TGTGCCAGCAGCCTTACTTCCGGACAGGGGACCGGGGAGCTGTTTTTT
CASSLTSGQGTGELFF
>TRBJ2-1|NA|TRBV11-2|NA
TGTGCCAGCAGCTTTGTGGGAGGAAGCGACTTTCCCCGGAATGAGCAGTTCTTC
CASSFVGGSDFPRNEQFF
>TRBJ1-1|NA|TRBV18|NA
TGTGCCAGCTCACCGCCCGGATCGAACACTGAAGCTTTCTTT
CASSPPGSNTEAFF
>TRBJ2-4|NA|TRBV11-3|NA
TGTGCCAGCAGCCGACAGGGAGGCCAAAACATTCAGTACTTC
CASSRQGGQNIQYF
>TRBJ2-3|TRBD2|TRBV5-1|NA
TGCGCCAGCACTTTGTGGGGCGGGGGAGTTGAGACAGATACGCAGTATTTT
CASTLWGGGVETDTQYF
>TRBJ1-1|TRBD1|TRBV6-5|NA
TGTGCCAGCAGCGTGACAGGGGTGGGCACTGAAGCTTTCTTT
CASSVTGVGTEAFF